This T cell receptor (beta chain) was recovered during a study of shared clonotypes between healthy human individuals. The method was immunoSEQ multiplex PCR; TCRdb's version includes in-frame clones alone and lacks a portion of them. The sample has approximately 700,000 clones, around 73% seen once. With 4 bases removed from V and 0 bases from J, the gap between germline ends came to 13 bases. Germline CDR1 is SGHRS and CDR2 is YFSETQ. CDR3 length: 15 amino acids. The chain uses TRBV5-1 and TRBJ2-5, with a weak D call TRBD2 (6 bases). The sequencing input was memory CD4+ T cells sorted from blood. The subset is: CD45RA-negative fraction. The sequence was obtained from a woman aged 25 to 39 in good health. For the CDR3, the DNA is TGCGCCAGCAGCAGAAGCGGGCTAGACCAAGAGACCCAGTACTTC. This gives the protein CASSRSGLDQETQYF.